The T cell receptor (beta chain) under discussion was sequenced for a study of shared clonotypes between healthy human individuals. Study-wide results and caveats: Only a few donors were included, so the genetic and exposure-history diversity represented was limited.

The CDR3 runs to 15 residues. In germline, CDR1 is MNHNS, CDR2 SASEGT. V lost 1 base, J lost 7 bases, and 16 bases lay in between. TCRdb keeps only in-frame clones here, not all; method: immunoSEQ multiplex PCR. The table records about 1,500,000 clones, over 95% of them present only once. This clone was counted a single time. The target antigen is unknown. The sample comprised naive CD4+ T cells sorted from blood. Subset here: CD45RA+ positively selected. This clonotype originated in a man aged 25 to 40 in good health. The chain has TRBV6-1 and TRBJ1-2; tentatively, D is TRBD1 (5 bases). The CDR3 spells CASSEGRWGIAGYTF. DNA of the CDR3: TGTGCCAGCAGTGAAGGGAGGTGGGGGATCGCTGGCTACACCTTC.